These 21 T cell receptor beta chains were all obtained from the same sample, sequenced in a study of identical twins. Each CDR3 protein is one row after TCRdb ran MiXCR on the 5' RACE reads. The sample lists about 480,000 distinct CDR3 sequences, 13% to 15% occurring once. The same data also contributed to another study, on yellow fever vaccine responses in identical twins.

The sequenced sample was CD4+ T cells sorted from blood. These receptors came from a young woman in good health.

The V and J genes are TRBV6-4 and TRBJ2-1; D unresolved. Germline CDR1 MRHNA, CDR2 SNTAGT. Trimming removed 0 bases from V and 12 bases from J, with 15 bases in between. The CDR3 has 14 residues. CDR3 loop: CASSDSVLGSRQFF. As DNA, the CDR3 is TGTGCCAGCAGTGACTCAGTACTTGGGTCGCGGCAGTTCTTC.

CDR3 protein: CASSSFAAGNTGELFF. The CDR3, as DNA: TGTGCCAGCAGTTCTTTCGCGGCTGGAAACACCGGGGAGCTGTTTTTT. The chain is built from TRBV27 and TRBJ2-2; D remains ambiguous. The V end lost 4 bases, the J end lost 2 bases, and 14 bases lay between the germline ends. Germline CDR1 MNHEY, CDR2 SMNVEV (reference sequence). The CDR3 sequence is 16 residues long.

The chain employs TRBV11-1 and TRBJ2-6, with D possibly called TRBD1 or TRBD2 (6 bases each). CDR1 and CDR2 from the germline V gene are SGHAT and FQDESV (reference sequence). V was clipped by 0 bases and J by 3 bases, with 9 bases between them. The CDR3 is 16 amino acids. The CDR3 region has the DNA TGTGCCAGCAGCTTAGCAGGGGGAGGTGGGGCCAACGTCCTGACTTTC. Protein product: CASSLAGGGGANVLTF.

This clonotype was seen more than once but under ten times. CDR3 DNA: TGCAGTGCCGCCACAGGGACCTACAATGAGCAGTTCTTC. Translated: CSAATGTYNEQFF. This rearrangement joins TRBV20-1 to TRBJ2-1, with a weak D call TRBD1 (6 bases). CDR3 length: 13 amino acids. V lost 6 bases and J lost 2, with 11 bases in between. The germline V gene encodes CDR1 DFQATT and CDR2 SNEGSKA (reference sequence).

This clonotype has more than one count but fewer than ten. The chain joins TRBV29-1 to TRBJ2-3; a weak D match, TRBD1 (5 bases). V gave up 7 bases and J gave up 6 bases, with 17 bases separating them. The CDR3 has 13 residues. CDR1 and CDR2 from the germline V gene are SQVTM and ANQGSEA. This CDR3 is CSGRKRGGDTQYF. CDR3 nucleotides: TGCAGCGGAAGAAAAAGGGGTGGGGATACGCAGTATTTT.

The chain has TRBV12-5 and TRBJ2-3; 15 bases are shared with TRBD2. CDR1 is LGHNT and CDR2 is FRNRAP in the germline V gene. Trimming cost V 1 base and J 6 bases; bases outside gene matches: 8. CDR3 length: 18 residues. The CDR3 DNA reads TGTGCTAGTGGTTTGGGGGGACTAGCGGGGGGAAGAAGGGATACGCAGTATTTT. Encoded protein: CASGLGGLAGGRRDTQYF.

At least ten counts were recorded for this clonotype. The J gene is TRBJ2-3, the V gene TRBV7-8, with D possibly being TRBD1 (6 bases). V was trimmed by 7 bases and J by 4 bases, leaving 12 bases between them. Germline assignment: CDR1 SGHVS and CDR2 FQNEAQ. This CDR3 contains 13 residues. The CDR3 reads CASTQEGADTQYF. The CDR3 nucleotides read TGTGCCAGCACCCAAGAGGGGGCAGATACGCAGTATTTT.

This clonotype has at least ten counts. The chain couples TRBV5-1 to TRBJ2-3; D perhaps matches TRBD1 (6 bases). Germline V gene lookup returns CDR1 SGHRS and CDR2 YFSETQ. The length of the CDR3 is 15 residues. Trimming shortened V by 0 bases and J by 8 bases, and 16 bases separated the two germline ends. The CDR3 here is CASSLGGDTQTTQYF. For the CDR3, the DNA is TGCGCCAGCAGCTTGGGAGGGGACACACAGACTACGCAGTATTTT.

V is TRBV20-1 and J is TRBJ1-1; tentatively, D is TRBD1 (5 bases). The germline V gene has CDR1 DFQATT and CDR2 SNEGSKA (reference sequence). The length of the CDR3 is 15 residues. V gave up 0 bases and J gave up 2 bases, with 13 bases separating them. CDR3 protein: CSARERLGVNTEAFF. The DNA of the CDR3 is TGCAGTGCTAGAGAGAGGTTAGGGGTAAACACTGAAGCTTTCTTT.

For the CDR3, the DNA is TGCGCCAGCAGCCAAGTGGGAGGTCTTCCCAATGAGCAGTTCTTC. Amino acids: CASSQVGGLPNEQFF. This chain links TRBV4-3 with TRBJ2-1; D may be TRBD2 (6 bases). Trimming took off 1 base at V and 6 bases at J, with 13 bases between the two ends. The CDR3 is 15 amino acids. Germline CDR1 is LGHNA and CDR2 is YSLEER.

The gene calls are TRBV7-2 and TRBJ2-7; 7 bases are a match to TRBD2. This CDR3 has 16 residues. J was trimmed by 3 bases and V by 5 bases; bases with no gene match: 13. Germline loops: CDR1 SGHTA, CDR2 FQGNSA. The CDR3 loop is CASSRAGMTSNYEQYF. As DNA, the CDR3 is TGTGCCAGCAGCCGGGCGGGCATGACTAGCAACTACGAGCAGTACTTC.

This clonotype came up many times. This rearrangement joins TRBV15 to TRBJ2-3; D uncertain. CDR3 length: 15 amino acids. Trimming took off 3 bases at V and 3 bases at J, with 13 bases between the two ends. The germline V gene encodes CDR1 LNHNV and CDR2 YYDKDF (reference sequence). For the CDR3, the DNA is TGTGCCACCAGCAGGGAGATCCTATCGACAGATACGCAGTATTTT. Amino acids: CATSREILSTDTQYF.

This clonotype was picked up a small number of times. This rearrangement joins TRBV5-6 to TRBJ2-1, with 7 positions matching TRBD1. CDR3 length equals 14 residues. Looked up from germline, CDR1 is SGHDT and CDR2 is YYEEEE. Germline trimming cut 4 bases from V and 3 bases from J; bases unmatched to any gene: 4. CDR3 residues: CASSTGQVYNEQFF. The CDR3 nucleotides are TGTGCCAGCAGCACCGGACAGGTCTACAATGAGCAGTTCTTC.

This clonotype has a count of ten or more. The J gene is TRBJ2-1, the V gene TRBV5-4; tentative D call: TRBD2 (6 bases). V gave up 0 bases and J gave up 2 bases, with 15 bases separating them. Looked up from germline, CDR1 is SGHNT and CDR2 is YYREEE (reference sequence). This CDR3 has 17 residues. The CDR3 region has the DNA TGTGCCAGCAGCTTGGCCGGTGGGGGGAGAACCTACAATGAGCAGTTCTTC. Amino acids: CASSLAGGGRTYNEQFF. The full variable domain, rest sourced from reference TRBV5-4 and TRBJ2-1, is ETGVTQSPTHLIKTRGQQVTLRCSSQSGHNTVSWYQQALGQGPQFIFQYYREEENGRGNFPPRFSGLQFPNYSSELNVNALELDDSALYLCASSLAGGGRTYNEQFFGPGTRLTVL.

In its sample, this clonotype was seen many times. The junction differs from germline at one of its ends, possibly a read error. V is TRBV6-2 or TRBV6-3 and J is TRBJ1-4, with 7 bases that match TRBD1. This CDR3 contains 12 residues. Per the germline V gene, CDR1 is MNHEY and CDR2 is SVGEGT. DNA of the CDR3: TGTGCCAGCAGTTACTCAAGGACAGGCAAGAGTTTT. Translated: CASSYSRTGKSF.

There are a few counts of this clonotype. This chain connects TRBV10-3 to TRBJ1-1, with D unresolved. The length of the CDR3 is 13 residues. Trimming left V 2 bases short and J 0 bases short, with 4 bases between. Germline V gene lookup returns CDR1 ENHRY and CDR2 SYGVKD. In nucleotides, the CDR3 is TGTGCCATCAGTGAGAAGGTGAACACTGAAGCTTTCTTT. It yields the protein CAISEKVNTEAFF.

The chain combines TRBV12-3 or TRBV12-4 with TRBJ2-3, with a possible D match to TRBD2 (7 bases). V was pared by 8 bases and J by 2 bases, with 14 bases between. CDR3 length: 14 amino acids. The CDR3 bases are TGTGCCAGCGAGGGGGGGCAGTACACAGATACGCAGTATTTT. This translates into CASEGGQYTDTQYF.

The chain combines TRBV5-4 with TRBJ2-1; 7 nucleotides agree with TRBD1. Trimming cost V 5 bases and J 6 bases; bases outside gene matches: 5. This CDR3 region has 13 residues. Germline CDR1 SGHNT, CDR2 YYREEE (reference sequence). CDR3 in amino acids: CASRRGQANEQFF. The CDR3 nucleotides are TGTGCCAGCAGACGAGGACAGGCCAATGAGCAGTTCTTC.

The sample holds a few counts of this clonotype. The chain carries TRBV20-1 and TRBJ1-2, with D possibly TRBD1 on 5 matching bases. This CDR3 is built from 13 residues. The V end lost 6 bases, the J end lost 4 bases, and 15 bases lay between the germline ends. Germline V gene lookup returns CDR1 DFQATT and CDR2 SNEGSKA (reference sequence). The CDR3 spells CSAEFRDGYGYTF. CDR3 in DNA: TGCAGTGCCGAATTCAGGGATGGCTATGGCTACACCTTC.

CDR3 in amino acids: CASSEAGSRNEQFF. In nucleotides, the CDR3 is TGTGCCAGCAGCGAAGCGGGGTCGAGGAATGAGCAGTTCTTC. The chain has TRBV7-3 and TRBJ2-1, with TRBD2 matching over 7 bases. V lost 5 bases and J lost 7; bases outside the gene matches: 8. CDR1 and CDR2 (germline): SGHTA, FQGTGA. The CDR3 is 14 amino acids.

This clonotype occurred a few times. The chain is built from TRBV5-1 and TRBJ2-3; 7 bases match TRBD2. J lost 8 bases, V lost 4 bases, and 10 bases had no gene match. This CDR3 is built from 14 residues. Germline CDR1 and CDR2: SGHRS and YFSETQ. As DNA, the CDR3 is TGCGCCAGCAGCACGGAGGGAGGGCCGGGTACGCAGTATTTT. Its translation is CASSTEGGPGTQYF.